Included here is one T cell receptor (beta chain) sequence, with context. The sample originates from a study of blood T cell repertoires in COVID-19. Assay used: immunoSEQ multiplex PCR; TCRdb lists only in-frame clones, some missing. The sample lists 120,000 or so clones; 69% were seen once. Input material: peripheral blood. The sequence derives from a woman in her seventies with acute or convalescent COVID-19.

CDR3 protein: CASSLEENYGYTF. CDR3 DNA: TGTGCCAGCAGCTTGGAAGAGAACTATGGCTACACCTTC. This rearrangement joins TRBV5-4 to TRBJ1-2; D unresolved. This CDR3 has 13 residues. Looked up from germline, CDR1 is SGHNT and CDR2 is YYREEE (reference sequence). V was pared by 0 bases and J by 2 bases, with 5 bases between.